Below, 20 T cell receptor beta chains from the same sample are listed, as sequenced in a study of T-cell memory formation after mild COVID-19. In TCRdb, the 5' RACE reads were re-called with MiXCR into one record per CDR3 protein. The table lists hundreds of thousands of distinct CDR3 sequences, roughly 16% of them singletons. Sequences were obtained from PBMCs or a T cell subset sorted from them (not recorded which). The receptor source for this set is a man younger than 35 who had mild COVID-19 (a few samples of this study predate the infection). Cell type and time point are not known.

This clonotype was counted only a few times. The rearrangement uses TRBV7-9 and TRBJ2-4; TRBD2 is a possible D gene (6 bases). Germline CDR1 reads SEHNR; CDR2 reads FQNEAQ (reference sequence). The V and J ends lost 5 bases and 0 bases respectively, with 14 bases between them. The CDR3 has 16 residues. The CDR3 sequence: CASSPKEGLAKNIQYF. The CDR3, as DNA: TGTGCCAGCAGCCCAAAGGAGGGGTTAGCCAAAAACATTCAGTACTTC.

This clonotype was seen a handful of times. The chain joins TRBV7-2 to TRBJ2-7, with 8 bases aligning to TRBD2. The CDR3 sequence is 14 residues long. The V gene's germline CDR1 is SGHTA and CDR2 FQGNSA. V trimming: 4 bases; J trimming: 9 bases; junction bases outside the gene matches: 11. CDR3 residues: CASSSLGGGLGQYF. CDR3 bases: TGTGCCAGCAGCTCCCTGGGCGGGGGGTTAGGGCAGTACTTC.

The rearrangement uses TRBV6-1 and TRBJ1-2; D is uncertain. Per the germline V gene, CDR1 is MNHNS and CDR2 is SASEGT. The CDR3 totals 12 residues. Trimming stripped 5 bases from V and 8 bases from J, with 12 bases between. CDR3 residues: CASSSDGGGYTF. The CDR3 nucleotides read TGTGCCAGCAGTTCCGACGGAGGCGGCTACACCTTC.

The V and J genes are TRBV5-1 and TRBJ1-2; D possibly corresponds to TRBD1 (5 bases). The CDR3 totals 18 residues. Per germline, CDR1 SGHRS and CDR2 YFSETQ. V was shortened by 0 bases and J by 4 bases, with 22 bases between the two germline ends. This CDR3 reads CASSLVRARSMEGYGYTF. For the CDR3, the DNA is TGCGCCAGCAGCTTGGTCAGGGCTCGGAGTATGGAGGGCTATGGCTACACCTTC.

The CDR3 protein is CASSSGLNSPLHF. The CDR3 DNA reads TGTGCCAGCAGCTCGGGCCTTAATTCACCCCTCCACTTT. The rearrangement links TRBV7-2 to TRBJ1-6; no definite D call. This CDR3 region has 13 residues. Germline-derived CDR1 and CDR2 are SGHTA and FQGNSA. Trimming pared 4 bases from V and 6 bases from J, leaving 7 bases between.

The chain uses TRBV6-5 and TRBJ2-5; D may be TRBD2 (6 bases). The CDR3 is 12 amino acids. The germline V gene has CDR1 MNHEY and CDR2 SVGAGI. Trimming pared 6 bases from V and 5 bases from J, leaving 10 bases between. The chain's CDR3 is CASSRGDETQYF. The CDR3 DNA is TGTGCCAGCAGCCGCGGGGACGAGACCCAGTACTTC.

This clonotype has only a few counts. The V and J genes are TRBV7-2 and TRBJ2-7; D gene unclear. The V end was cut by 4 bases, the J end by 0 bases, with 7 bases between. Germline assignment: CDR1 SGHTA and CDR2 FQGNSA. The CDR3 extends over 13 amino acids. The CDR3 DNA reads as TGTGCCAGCAGCTCCGCCGGCTCCTACGAGCAGTACGTC. Amino acids: CASSSAGSYEQYV.

The gene calls are TRBV4-1 and TRBJ2-1; D is possibly TRBD2 (5 bases). V was cut by 1 base and J by 8 bases, with 18 bases left in between. The germline V gene has CDR1 MGHRA and CDR2 YSYEKL. The CDR3 runs to 16 residues. CDR3 DNA: TGCGCCAGCAGCCAAGTGGAGGTACTAGGTGGGGATGAGCAGTTCTTC. Its protein product is CASSQVEVLGGDEQFF.

J is TRBJ1-2 and V is TRBV14; D uncertain. Per germline, CDR1 SGHDN and CDR2 FVKESK. Deletions cut 0 bases from V and 3 bases from J, with 11 bases between. The CDR3 consists of 15 residues. The CDR3 nucleotides read TGTGCCAGCAGCCAAGATCGTGGGCTGCACTATGGCTACACCTTC. Amino acid sequence: CASSQDRGLHYGYTF.

This clonotype was seen a few times. V and J are TRBV27 and TRBJ2-5; 16 nucleotides line up with TRBD2. Losses at the gene ends were 6 bases for V and 6 bases for J; bases not matched to a gene: 13. The CDR3 has 18 residues. Looked up from germline, CDR1 is MNHEY and CDR2 is SMNVEV (reference sequence). CDR3 loop: CASSPQGLAGGYVKTQYF. The CDR3 region has the DNA TGTGCCAGCAGCCCGCAGGGACTAGCGGGGGGGTATGTTAAGACCCAGTACTTC.

J is TRBJ2-7 and V is TRBV5-6, with TRBD2 matching over 13 bases. The CDR3 is made up of 17 amino acids. V dropped 4 bases and J dropped 3; count of bases not matched to a gene: 10. The V gene's germline CDR1 is SGHDT and CDR2 YYEEEE. The CDR3 region is CASSPLTSGGALYEQYV. The CDR3 DNA sequence: TGTGCCAGCAGCCCATTAACTAGCGGGGGGGCCCTCTACGAGCAGTACGTC.

In nucleotides, the CDR3 is TGTGCCAGCAGTTTTAACGGACTAGGAGAGACCCAGTACTTC. This gives the protein CASSFNGLGETQYF. This rearrangement joins TRBV27 to TRBJ2-5; 7 bases fit TRBD2. CDR3 length: 14 residues. The V gene's germline CDR1 is MNHEY and CDR2 SMNVEV (reference sequence). Unmatched junction bases numbered 5, after V lost 3 bases and J lost 4 bases.

The rearrangement uses TRBV20-1 and TRBJ2-7; 9 nucleotides align to TRBD2. This CDR3 has 14 amino acids. Germline CDR1 reads DFQATT; CDR2 reads SNEGSKA (reference sequence). The trim removed 5 bases at V and 2 bases at J, leaving 7 bases unmatched. CDR3 nucleotides: TGCAGTGCTCTCTCACTAGCGGGTGCCTACGAGCAGTACTTC. It translates to CSALSLAGAYEQYF.

V and J are TRBV7-2 and TRBJ2-3, with D perhaps being TRBD1 or TRBD2 (5 bases each). The CDR3 extends over 13 amino acids. V was cut by 5 bases and J by 10 bases, with 16 bases left in between. Germline V gene lookup returns CDR1 SGHTA and CDR2 FQGNSA. The CDR3 loop reads CASSTPGPDAQYF. In DNA, the CDR3 is TGTGCCAGCAGCACTCCGGGGCCCGATGCGCAGTATTTT. The variable domain in full, with the rest retrieved from reference TRBV7-2 and TRBJ2-3, is GAGVSQSPSNKVTEKGKDVELRCDPISGHTALYWYRQSLGQGLEFLIYFQGNSAPDKSGLPSDRFSAERTGGSVSTLTIQRTQQEDSAVYLCASSTPGPDAQYFGPGTRLTVL.

This clonotype was detected a few times. This rearrangement joins TRBV3-1 to TRBJ1-2; D remains unclear. Germline V gene lookup returns CDR1 LGHDT and CDR2 YNNKEL (reference sequence). The CDR3 length is 14 residues. V lost 0 bases and J lost 4, with 9 bases in between. CDR3 in DNA: TGTGCCAGCAGCCAAGAAGGCAGCTCCTATGGCTACACCTTC. It is translated as CASSQEGSSYGYTF.

The chain is built from TRBV6-2 or TRBV6-3 and TRBJ2-1; 7 nucleotides match TRBD2. With 0 bases clipped from V and 0 bases from J, the junction kept 2 bases outside the gene matches. The CDR3 is made up of 16 amino acids. Germline V CDR1 and CDR2: MNHEY, SVGEGT. The chain's CDR3 is CASSYSAGDSYNEQFF. In nucleotides, the CDR3 is TGTGCCAGCAGTTACTCTGCGGGGGACTCCTACAATGAGCAGTTCTTC.

V usage is TRBV6-2 or TRBV6-3 and J usage is TRBJ2-7; D could derive from TRBD1 or TRBD2 (5 bases each). From germline, CDR1 is MNHEY and CDR2 SVGEGT. The V gene lost 8 bases and the J gene lost 6 bases, with 17 bases spanning the gap. This CDR3 has 13 amino acids. CDR3 protein: CASLRDAYGEQYV. CDR3 coding DNA: TGTGCCAGCCTCCGGGACGCCTACGGCGAGCAGTACGTC.

This chain joins TRBV18 and TRBJ2-7; D not resolved. This CDR3 has 13 amino acids. Germline V gene sequence: CDR1 KGHSH, CDR2 LQKENI. Trimming stripped 2 bases from V and 7 bases from J, with 12 bases between. The CDR3 coding sequence is TGTGCCAGCTCACCAGCTGCGGTCGGGGAGCAGTACGTC. Translated: CASSPAAVGEQYV.

V usage is TRBV6-2 or TRBV6-3 and J usage is TRBJ2-5; D gene uncertain. Germline V lookup: CDR1 MNHEY, CDR2 SVGEGT. The V end was cut by 6 bases, the J end by 2 bases, with 13 bases between. The CDR3 is 14 amino acids. The CDR3, as DNA: TGTGCCAGCAGCTCCGTGACGCCACAAGAGACCCAGTACTTC. This translates into CASSSVTPQETQYF.

CDR3 region: CASSPQEGIRNEQFF. The CDR3 DNA follows: TGTGCCAGCAGCCCCCAGGAAGGGATCCGCAATGAGCAGTTCTTC. V is TRBV4-2 and J is TRBJ2-1, with D unresolved. The V end lost 4 bases, the J end lost 6 bases, and 16 bases lay between the germline ends. This CDR3 comprises 15 residues. Germline V CDR1 and CDR2: LGHNA, YNFKEQ.